One TCR beta chain is described in this entry. The data belong to a study of monozygotic twins with inflammatory bowel disease. Whole-blood RNA isolation (total RNA) proceeded without T cell sorting. TCRdb re-analyzed the 5' RACE reads; it lists each CDR3 protein once, without DNA. The sample's table shows around 210,000 distinct CDR3 sequences. What was sequenced was blood. The clonotype comes from a human donor with ulcerative colitis or Crohn's disease, or a healthy co-twin of an affected twin (not recorded which).

CDR3 loop: CASSSTGFGKNEQFF. The chain uses TRBV27 and TRBJ2-1; TCRdb reports TRBD1, a call that lacks DNA to check it against. The CDR3 has 15 residues. Germline CDR1 and CDR2: MNHEY and SMNVEV (reference sequence).